Below are 32 T cell receptor beta chains sequenced from a single sample in a study of regulatory T cells in long-lasting Graves disease. Indicated time point: newly diagnosed GD, antithyroid drugs for less than 3 months. Extracted PBMC RNA gave rise to the TCR library. Arm-PCR of CDR3 regions and iRepertoire HTBI primers were used to build TCR beta libraries. TCRdb passed the multiplex PCR reads through MiXCR, listing each CDR3 protein once. The sample gives approximately 480,000 distinct CDR3 sequences, about 16% of which show up once; 12% is in the top ten. These data also formed part of another study, on T cells in Graves' hyperthyroidism and ophthalmopathy.

Material: peripheral blood mononuclear cells (PBMCs), obtained at new diagnosis, from a patient treated with antithyroid drugs. The receptor set was obtained from a man in his forties with Graves disease.

This clonotype was counted ten times or more. The rearrangement uses TRBV15 and TRBJ1-1, with D unclear. CDR1 LNHNV and CDR2 YYDKDF come from the germline V gene (reference sequence). This CDR3 spans 14 amino acids. Trimming removed 0 bases from V and 0 bases from J, with 5 bases in between. The CDR3 is CATSRDWMNTEAFF. Here the CDR3 DNA reads TGTGCCACCAGCAGAGATTGGATGAACACTGAAGCTTTCTTT.

The chain is built from TRBV20-1 and TRBJ2-7, with 7 bases that match TRBD1. The CDR3 totals 14 residues. The germline V gene encodes CDR1 DFQATT and CDR2 SNEGSKA (reference sequence). Trimming at V came to 3 bases and at J to 2 bases, leaving 7 bases not matched to a gene. CDR3 loop: CSASRTGLTYEQYF. The CDR3, as DNA: TGCAGTGCTAGTAGGACAGGACTCACCTACGAGCAGTACTTC.

The rearrangement joins TRBV19 to TRBJ1-5; D ambiguous. Trimming took off 6 bases at V and 5 bases at J, with 11 bases between the two ends. The CDR3 covers 13 residues. The V gene's germline CDR1 is LNHDA and CDR2 SQIVND (reference sequence). This CDR3 is CASSPPGDQPQHF. DNA of the CDR3: TGTGCCAGTAGCCCGCCTGGGGATCAGCCCCAGCATTTT.

This clonotype was observed many times. The V and J genes are TRBV30 and TRBJ2-2; 11 bases are shared with TRBD2. CDR3 length equals 16 residues. Germline values: CDR1 GTSNPN, CDR2 SVGIG (reference sequence). V trimming: 3 bases; J trimming: 6 bases; junction bases outside the gene matches: 9. The CDR3 loop reads CAWRFLTSGKAGELFF. In DNA form, the CDR3 reads TGTGCCTGGAGATTCCTGACTAGCGGGAAAGCCGGGGAGCTGTTTTTT.

In its sample, this clonotype was seen many times. The chain recombines TRBV12-3 or TRBV12-4 with TRBJ2-1, with no clear D. The CDR3 has 17 residues. V dropped 1 base and J dropped 4 bases, with 17 bases sitting between them. CDR3 in amino acids: CASSLGVGRGGYNEQFF. CDR3 nucleotides: TGTGCCAGCAGTTTAGGGGTTGGGCGAGGTGGTTACAATGAGCAGTTCTTC.

In this sample, this clonotype turned up many times. The rearrangement links TRBV28 to TRBJ2-3; 12 nucleotides line up with TRBD2. The germline gives CDR1 MDHEN, CDR2 SYDVKM. This CDR3 contains 20 residues. The ends lost 3 bases at V and 4 bases at J; junction bases unmatched: 17. The CDR3 loop is CASSFRTGASGRALSDTQYF. The CDR3, as DNA: TGTGCCAGCAGTTTCCGTACCGGGGCTAGCGGGAGGGCCCTCTCAGATACGCAGTATTTT.

This rearrangement joins TRBV5-1 to TRBJ2-7; 8 bases agree with TRBD1. Trimming cost V 1 base and J 2 bases; bases outside gene matches: 14. The length of the CDR3 is 18 residues. CDR1 SGHRS and CDR2 YFSETQ come from the germline V gene. The CDR3, as DNA: TGCGCCAGCAGCTTGTCAGGGGGCCGGCTTAAAGAGACCTACGAGCAGTACTTC. It codes for CASSLSGGRLKETYEQYF.

Details on this clonotype: This could be a read error, since a much larger clone is one nucleotide away. Since the CDR3 does not end with the conserved phenylalanine or tryptophan, this likely comes from a read error. The CDR3 spells CAWSTDFTAYEQYL. The CDR3 DNA reads TGTGCCTGGAGTACTGACTTTACAGCCTACGAGCAGTACCTC. The chain employs TRBV30 and TRBJ2-7; D gene unclear. The germline V gene has CDR1 GTSNPN and CDR2 SVGIG (reference sequence). The CDR3 is made up of 14 amino acids. V shed 2 bases and J shed 2 bases, with 13 bases lying between them.

Ten or more counts support this clonotype. This chain joins TRBV9 and TRBJ2-7, with TRBD2 matching over 8 bases. Germline-derived CDR1 and CDR2 are SGDLS and YYNGEE. This CDR3 contains 15 residues. The ends lost 0 bases at V and 3 bases at J; junction bases unmatched: 5. CDR3 residues: CASSVGSGGSYEQYF. DNA for the CDR3: TGTGCCAGCAGCGTAGGCAGCGGGGGCAGCTACGAGCAGTACTTC. The full variable domain, rest sourced from reference TRBV9 and TRBJ2-7, is DSGVTQTPKHLITATGQRVTLRCSPRSGDLSVYWYQQSLDQGLQFLIQYYNGEERAKGNILERFSAQQFPDLHSELNLSSLELGDSALYFCASSVGSGGSYEQYFGPGTRLTVT.

This clonotype was observed at least ten times. The V gene is TRBV9, the J gene TRBJ2-6, with a tentative D call TRBD2 (6 bases). Germline V lookup: CDR1 SGDLS, CDR2 YYNGEE. V was pared by 3 bases and J by 2 bases, with 21 bases between. The CDR3 is 19 residues long. CDR3 bases: TGTGCCAGCAGCGCTTCAAGACTAGAGGGTAAGGCTGGGGCCAACGTCCTGACTTTC. Translated, it gives CASSASRLEGKAGANVLTF.

In its sample, this clonotype was seen many times. The V call is TRBV3-1, the J call TRBJ1-5; no definite D call. The CDR3 contains 14 residues. Trimming stripped 1 base from V and 7 bases from J, with 11 bases between. Looked up from germline, CDR1 is LGHDT and CDR2 is YNNKEL (reference sequence). In nucleotides, the CDR3 is TGTGCCAGCAGCCAAGCCAGGCCGGGACAGCCCCAGCATTTT. Protein sequence: CASSQARPGQPQHF.

With respect to this clonotype: This may arise from a read error, as a much more abundant clone is one base away. The chain joins TRBV7-2 to TRBJ2-7; perhaps D is TRBD1 or TRBD2 (6 bases each). The CDR3 is made up of 15 amino acids. The germline V gene encodes CDR1 SGHTA and CDR2 FQGNSA. The V end lost 2 bases, the J end lost 0 bases, and 11 bases lay between the germline ends. The CDR3 DNA reads TGTACCAGCAGCTTAATTTCGGGGGCCTCCTACGAGCAGTACTTC. It yields the protein CTSSLISGASYEQYF.

This clonotype occurred many times. The rearrangement links TRBV12-3 or TRBV12-4 to TRBJ1-5, with D possibly matching TRBD1 (5 bases). The CDR3 contains 17 residues. The ends were cut back, 4 bases at V and 4 bases at J, with 20 bases in the middle. In nucleotides, the CDR3 is TGTGCCAGCAGTTCTGGGAGGGGTAGAGGTTTGAATCAGCCCCAGCATTTT. Its translation is CASSSGRGRGLNQPQHF.

This clonotype has just a few counts. J is TRBJ2-7 and V is TRBV6-9; 8 nucleotides align to TRBD2. Losses at the gene ends were 3 bases for V and 7 bases for J; bases not matched to a gene: 11. This CDR3 contains 15 residues. The germline CDR1 and CDR2 sequences are MNHGY and SVAAGI. The CDR3 nucleotides are TGTGCCAGCAGTTACGAAAATAGCGGGACGGGAGAGCAGTACTTC. This translates into CASSYENSGTGEQYF.

The genes are TRBV12-3 or TRBV12-4 and TRBJ2-3; D is uncertain. The CDR3 length is 11 residues. V was cut by 3 bases and J by 5 bases, with 3 bases left in between. CDR3 nucleotide sequence: TGTGCCAGCAGTTTCCAAGATACGCAGTATTTT. It is translated as CASSFQDTQYF.

This sequence joins TRBV6-5 and TRBJ2-7, with D possibly being TRBD2 (6 bases). CDR3 length: 16 residues. V lost 5 bases and J 7 bases, leaving 24 bases between the germline ends. Germline CDR1 and CDR2: MNHEY and SVGAGI. The CDR3 sequence is CASSHSPGLSVGEQYF. CDR3 coding DNA: TGTGCCAGCAGTCACAGTCCGGGACTGTCGGTGGGTGAGCAGTACTTC.

The chain recombines TRBV4-1 with TRBJ1-5; D perhaps matches TRBD1 (5 bases). V gave up 5 bases and J gave up 1 base, with 9 bases separating them. The CDR3 loop spans 14 amino acids. The V gene's germline CDR1 is MGHRA and CDR2 YSYEKL. CDR3 sequence: CASSWGLSNQPQHF. For the CDR3, the DNA is TGCGCCAGCAGCTGGGGACTCAGCAATCAGCCCCAGCATTTT.

This clonotype was seen ten or more times. This chain links TRBV20-1 with TRBJ1-5; 7 positions agree with TRBD1. Germline values: CDR1 DFQATT, CDR2 SNEGSKA (reference sequence). V lost 6 bases and J lost 5; bases outside the gene matches: 13. The CDR3 runs to 15 residues. The CDR3 region has the DNA TGCAGTGCCCTTTCAGCAGGGGGTCGGGATCAGCCCCAGCATTTT. Its translation: CSALSAGGRDQPQHF.

This clonotype showed up just a few times. The chain joins TRBV6-2 or TRBV6-3 to TRBJ2-3; D is possibly TRBD1 or TRBD2 (5 bases each). CDR1 MNHEY and CDR2 SVGEGT come from the germline V gene. The CDR3 consists of 16 residues. The V and J ends lost 6 bases and 3 bases respectively, with 19 bases between them. CDR3 in amino acids: CASSPPTGGGTDTQYF. The CDR3 DNA sequence: TGTGCCAGCAGCCCCCCAACAGGTGGAGGTACAGATACGCAGTATTTT.

The sample holds many counts of this clonotype. This chain connects TRBV18 to TRBJ2-7, with 9 bases aligning to TRBD2. With V trimmed by 3 bases and J by 0 bases, 6 bases remained unmatched. CDR1 and CDR2 (germline): KGHSH, LQKENI. CDR3 length: 16 residues. CDR3 nucleotides: TGTGCCAGCTCACCCGGTAGCGGGAGTGTCTCCTACGAGCAGTACTTC. This codes for CASSPGSGSVSYEQYF.

This clonotype was picked up many times. This chain uses TRBV6-2 or TRBV6-3 with TRBJ2-2; maybe TRBD1 (6 bases). V lost 5 bases and J 5 bases, leaving 15 bases between the germline ends. Germline V gene sequence: CDR1 MNHEY, CDR2 SVGEGT. The CDR3 loop spans 15 amino acids. In nucleotides, the CDR3 is TGTGCCAGCAGTGCAATACGGACAGTAACCGGGGAGCTGTTTTTT. Amino acid sequence: CASSAIRTVTGELFF.

The rearrangement links TRBV27 to TRBJ2-7; possibly TRBD2 for D (7 bases). Trimming left V 1 base short and J 5 bases short, with 18 bases between. From germline, CDR1 is MNHEY and CDR2 SMNVEV (reference sequence). The CDR3 has 16 residues. CDR3 sequence (DNA): TGTGCCAGCAGTTTATTGGGGGGGCGGGGTTTAGACGAGCAGTACTTC. As protein: CASSLLGGRGLDEQYF.

As for this clonotype: A far larger clone differs by one base, so this is likely a read error. The chain employs TRBV27 and TRBJ2-1; D gene uncertain. Trimming pared 5 bases from V and 6 bases from J, leaving 8 bases between. This CDR3 is built from 12 residues. CDR1 is MNHEY and CDR2 is SMNVEV in the germline V gene (reference sequence). The CDR3: CASSPTINEQFF. The CDR3 bases are TGTGCCAGCAGTCCCACGATCAATGAGCAGTTCTTC.

The V call is TRBV4-1, the J call TRBJ2-1; 10 positions agree with TRBD1. CDR3 length: 15 residues. V was pared by 4 bases and J by 8 bases, with 8 bases of the junction left unmatched. CDR1 MGHRA and CDR2 YSYEKL come from the germline V gene. The CDR3 nucleotides are TGCGCCAGCAGCCCTCGACAGGGGGCTGCCTATGAGCAGTTCTTC. Amino acids: CASSPRQGAAYEQFF.

This clonotype showed up just a few times. This rearrangement joins TRBV20-1 to TRBJ2-7, with D possibly called TRBD1 or TRBD2 (5 bases each). Germline CDR1 and CDR2: DFQATT and SNEGSKA (reference sequence). The CDR3 runs 12 residues. The ends were cut back, 5 bases at V and 4 bases at J, with 12 bases in the middle. The CDR3 nucleotides read TGCAGTGCTGGGGTAGGGGAGTACGAGCAGTACTTC. Protein sequence: CSAGVGEYEQYF.

Notes on this clonotype: Sequence at one end of the junction differs from germline and may be a read error. J is TRBJ2-2 and V is TRBV7-9; 8 bases agree with TRBD1. Germline CDR1 SEHNR, CDR2 FQNEAQ (reference sequence). The CDR3 covers 13 residues. This CDR3 reads CAGRGQVLGELFF. The CDR3, as DNA: TGTGCCGGCAGGGGACAGGTTCTCGGGGAGCTGTTTTTT.

The V gene is TRBV6-2 or TRBV6-3, the J gene TRBJ2-1, with 7 bases fitting TRBD1. This CDR3 is built from 16 residues. Germline lookup yields CDR1 MNHEY and CDR2 SVGEGT. V shed 0 bases, J shed 0 bases, and the junction held 2 bases outside the gene matches. The CDR3, as DNA: TGTGCCAGCAGTTACTCGAACAGGGGCTCCTACAATGAGCAGTTCTTC. Its protein product is CASSYSNRGSYNEQFF.

This clonotype was seen more than once but under ten times. The chain uses TRBV28 and TRBJ2-2; 8 nucleotides agree with TRBD1. The CDR3 runs to 13 residues. V dropped 10 bases and J dropped 6; count of bases not matched to a gene: 7. Germline CDR1 and CDR2: MDHEN and SYDVKM. CDR3 residues: CATKTGAAGELFF. CDR3 nucleotides: TGTGCCACCAAGACAGGGGCCGCCGGGGAGCTGTTTTTT.

Ten or more counts support this clonotype. The rearrangement joins TRBV28 to TRBJ2-7; the match to TRBD1 covers 7 bases. CDR1 is MDHEN and CDR2 is SYDVKM in the germline V gene. This CDR3 region has 14 residues. V shed 8 bases and J 2 bases; nucleotides not matched to a gene: 9. The CDR3 sequence: CASRDSSLTYEQYF. CDR3 sequence (DNA): TGTGCCAGCCGGGACAGTTCCCTTACCTACGAGCAGTACTTC. The full variable domain, its missing parts supplied by reference TRBV28 and TRBJ2-7, is DVKVTQSSRYLVKRTGEKVFLECVQDMDHENMFWYRQDPGLGLRLIYFSYDVKMKEKGDIPEGYSVSREKKERFSLILESASTNQTSMYLCASRDSSLTYEQYFGPGTRLTVT.

This clonotype was detected many times. The chain joins TRBV14 to TRBJ2-5; the match to TRBD1 covers 7 bases. The length of the CDR3 is 15 residues. From germline, CDR1 is SGHDN and CDR2 FVKESK. V lost 4 bases to trimming and J lost 0 bases; unmatched junction nucleotides: 5. CDR3 bases: TGTGCCAGCAGCCCGGGACAGAGGTACCAAGAGACCCAGTACTTC. Its translation is CASSPGQRYQETQYF.

In this sample, this clonotype turned up many times. CDR3 nucleotides: TGCGCCAGTACTAGCGGGAGTTCCTACAATGAGCAGTTCTTC. This translates into CASTSGSSYNEQFF. This chain links TRBV5-1 with TRBJ2-1; 11 bases line up with TRBD2. The CDR3 sequence is 14 residues long. J was trimmed by 1 base and V by 8 bases; bases with no gene match: 2. From germline, CDR1 is SGHRS and CDR2 YFSETQ.

This clonotype was seen a few times. The V gene is TRBV10-3, the J gene TRBJ1-2; D uncertain. The CDR3 consists of 14 residues. V lost 0 bases, J lost 7 bases, and 12 bases lay in between. CDR1 is ENHRY, CDR2 SYGVKD, per germline. CDR3 DNA: TGTGCCATCAGTGAGTCATCGGTGTCACTTGGCTACACCTTC. Translation: CAISESSVSLGYTF.